This T cell receptor (beta chain) was obtained from a study of blood T cell repertoires in COVID-19. Study-level information: Donors in the United States, Italy and Spain gave samples during acute or convalescent COVID-19. The analysed material was cDNA or gDNA that came from T cells, B-cell-depleted T cells, or PBMCs.

A Seattle source enrolled patients during active infection and followed them longitudinally. For this clone: The sample has other DNA sequences that encode this CDR3 too.

Under the authors' procedure: Reference gene primer amplification in the assay estimated nucleated cell counts. Profiling relied on immunoSEQ multiplex PCR, and the TCRdb table lists in-frame clones only, not all of them. The V and J calls and clone size are taken from that table; D and trimming were inferred from the DNA. Of some 200,000 clones detected, 81% appear once; the ten largest clones hold 12%. Sequencing was carried out using peripheral blood. This clonotype originated in a woman of 80 years or more with COVID-19, enrolled during active disease.

The CDR3 loop is CATSRSGRDYGYTF. As DNA, the CDR3 is TGTGCCACCAGCAGATCCGGCAGGGACTATGGCTACACCTTC. The chain carries TRBV15 and TRBJ1-2, with a weak D call TRBD1 (5 bases). Germline V gives CDR1 LNHNV, CDR2 YYDKDF (reference sequence). The CDR3 length is 14 residues. The V gene lost 2 bases and the J gene lost 3 bases, with 10 bases spanning the gap.